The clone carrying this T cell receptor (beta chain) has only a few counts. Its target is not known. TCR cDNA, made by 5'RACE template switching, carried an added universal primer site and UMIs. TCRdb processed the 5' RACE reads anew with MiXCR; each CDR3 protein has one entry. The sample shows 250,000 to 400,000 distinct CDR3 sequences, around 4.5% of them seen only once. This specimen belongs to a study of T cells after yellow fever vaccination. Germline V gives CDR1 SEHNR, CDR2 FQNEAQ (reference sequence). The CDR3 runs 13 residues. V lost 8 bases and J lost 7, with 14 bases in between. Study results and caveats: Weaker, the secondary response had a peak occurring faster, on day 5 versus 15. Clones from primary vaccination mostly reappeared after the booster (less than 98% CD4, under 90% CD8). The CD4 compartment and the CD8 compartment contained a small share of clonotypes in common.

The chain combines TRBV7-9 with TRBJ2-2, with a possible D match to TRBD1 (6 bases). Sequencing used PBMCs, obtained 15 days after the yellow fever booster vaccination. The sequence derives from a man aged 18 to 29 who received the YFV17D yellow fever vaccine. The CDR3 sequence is CASGSTGFGELFF. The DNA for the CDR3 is TGTGCCAGCGGATCAACAGGGTTCGGGGAGCTGTTTTTT.